These 5 T cell receptor beta chains were all obtained from the same sample, sequenced in a study of blood T cells in healthy people across ages. For the second PCR, which ran for 7 to 11 cycles, a sample-barcoded 5' primer and a J-beta primer mix were used. TCRdb recomputed calls from the 5' RACE reads with MiXCR, one row per CDR3 protein. The table records under 850,000 distinct CDR3 sequences, 35% to 40% of them present only once. The sample consisted of blood. Source of these receptors: a man in his late teens or twenties in good health.

This clonotype has at least ten counts. The chain has TRBV20-1 and TRBJ2-3, with TRBD2 matching over 10 bases. This CDR3 comprises 15 residues. Germline V gene lookup returns CDR1 DFQATT and CDR2 SNEGSKA (reference sequence). Trimming cost V 5 bases and J 3 bases; bases outside gene matches: 8. DNA of the CDR3: TGCAGTGCTGGCACTGGACTAGCGGATACAGATACGCAGTATTTT. Translated: CSAGTGLADTDTQYF.

The chain has TRBV13 and TRBJ1-5, with D perhaps matching TRBD1 (5 bases). Trimming took 6 bases from V and 2 from J, leaving 11 bases between them. Germline V CDR1 and CDR2: PRHDT, FYEKMQ (reference sequence). CDR3 length: 14 amino acids. This chain's CDR3 is CASSQGWGNQPQHF. The DNA of the CDR3 is TGTGCCAGCAGTCAGGGATGGGGCAATCAGCCCCAGCATTTT.

The sample holds many counts of this clonotype. This rearrangement joins TRBV24-1 to TRBJ2-1; 7 positions agree with TRBD2. The J call may be in error: the DNA end matches TRBJ2-7 better. The CDR3 totals 16 residues. Germline loops: CDR1 KGHDR, CDR2 SFDVKD. The CDR3, as DNA: TGTGCCACCAGTGGACGGGGGGTTCGCTCCTACAATGAGCAGTACTTC. The encoded protein is CATSGRGVRSYNEQYF.

A single count supports this clonotype. The chain employs TRBV20-1 and TRBJ2-7, with 10 bases fitting TRBD1. Germline CDR1 reads DFQATT; CDR2 reads SNEGSKA (reference sequence). This CDR3 has 16 amino acids. V lost 0 bases, J lost 9 bases, and 14 bases stayed unmatched. CDR3 region: CSARDGDRGLLSGQYF. The CDR3 nucleotides read TGCAGTGCTAGAGATGGGGACAGGGGTCTCCTGAGCGGGCAGTACTTC.

This clonotype appeared a few times. This chain uses TRBV2 with TRBJ2-1, with D perhaps matching TRBD1 (6 bases). The CDR3 spans 13 residues. The V gene lost 8 bases and the J gene lost 4 bases, with 12 bases spanning the gap. Germline values: CDR1 SNHLY, CDR2 FYNNEI. The CDR3 DNA sequence: TGTGCCAGCGACAGGCCGGATTACAATGAGCAGTTCTTC. Amino acids: CASDRPDYNEQFF.